A single sample gave rise to the 21 T cell receptor beta chains below, sequenced in a study of Tregs in tolerant kidney transplant recipients. Some clones are missing from TCRdb's copy, which holds only in-frame ones; the method was immunoSEQ multiplex PCR. The sample holds 110,000 or so clones; roughly 93% are singletons and the top ten take approximately 0.59%. The sequencing sample was made of CD4+ T cells from blood. Receptors originate from a human donor in good health.

This rearrangement joins TRBV10-3 to TRBJ1-1, with TRBD1 matching 10 bases. The germline gives CDR1 ENHRY, CDR2 SYGVKD. The CDR3 length is 13 residues. V dropped 4 bases and J dropped 4; count of bases not matched to a gene: 0. CDR3 in DNA: TGTGCCATCAGTGGGACAGGGGGCACTGAAGCTTTCTTT. The encoded protein is CAISGTGGTEAFF.

The V gene is TRBV11-2, the J gene TRBJ2-7; TRBD2 is a possible D gene (6 bases). CDR1 is SGHAT and CDR2 is FQNNGV in the germline V gene. There are 18 residues in the CDR3. Trimming stripped 4 bases from V and 3 bases from J, with 25 bases between. Here the CDR3 reads CASSWIKETRAGLYEQYF. The CDR3 DNA reads as TGTGCCAGCAGCTGGATAAAAGAGACTAGAGCGGGCCTCTACGAGCAGTACTTC.

The genes are TRBV10-2 and TRBJ2-5; a weak D match, TRBD1 (6 bases). This CDR3 is 16 amino acids long. Germline CDR1 is WSHSY and CDR2 is SAAADI. V was cut by 0 bases and J by 5 bases, with 16 bases left in between. The CDR3 reads CASSESIWGRKETQYF. The CDR3 DNA reads TGCGCCAGCAGTGAGTCGATTTGGGGGCGGAAGGAGACCCAGTACTTC.

The V gene is TRBV5-4, the J gene TRBJ2-3; a weak D match, TRBD2 (5 bases). CDR1 is SGHNT, CDR2 YYREEE, per germline (reference sequence). This CDR3 spans 14 amino acids. Trimming left V 1 base short and J 0 bases short, with 6 bases between. CDR3: CASSLPGSTDTQYF. Written as DNA, the CDR3 is TGTGCCAGCAGCTTGCCGGGAAGCACAGATACGCAGTATTTT.

The rearrangement joins TRBV5-1 to TRBJ2-5; 11 nucleotides line up with TRBD2. Per germline, CDR1 SGHRS and CDR2 YFSETQ. The CDR3 runs 16 residues. Unmatched junction bases numbered 5, after V lost 1 base and J lost 3 bases. CDR3 DNA: TGCGCCAGCAGCTTGCCTCTACTAGCGGGGGAAGAGACCCAGTACTTC. Translated: CASSLPLLAGEETQYF.

This clone came up a few times. This chain connects TRBV11-2 to TRBJ1-4; D is perhaps TRBD1 (5 bases). V lost 6 bases to trimming and J lost 3 bases, with 8 bases between them. The germline gives CDR1 SGHAT, CDR2 FQNNGV. The CDR3 sequence is 13 residues long. This CDR3 is CASRLGPNEKLFF. CDR3 in DNA: TGTGCCAGCAGGTTGGGACCTAATGAAAAACTGTTTTTT.

This sequence joins TRBV4-1 and TRBJ1-2; D is ambiguous. Germline V gives CDR1 MGHRA, CDR2 YSYEKL. V gave up 0 bases and J gave up 4 bases, with 15 bases separating them. The CDR3 runs 16 residues. The CDR3 sequence is CASSQDPRGSLYGYTF. DNA for the CDR3: TGCGCCAGCAGCCAAGATCCTCGCGGGTCGCTCTATGGCTACACCTTC.

The chain links TRBV5-5 to TRBJ2-7; D call uncertain. The CDR3 covers 13 residues. Germline values: CDR1 SGHKS, CDR2 YYEKEE (reference sequence). V was cut by 0 bases and J by 4 bases, with 8 bases left in between. The CDR3: CASSLVTDYEQYF. The CDR3 nucleotides are TGTGCCAGCAGCTTGGTCACCGATTACGAGCAGTACTTC.

The V and J genes are TRBV7-2 and TRBJ2-7, with D perhaps matching TRBD2 (5 bases). Per germline, CDR1 SGHTA and CDR2 FQGNSA. Trimming removed 10 bases from V and 1 base from J, with 14 bases in between. This CDR3 has 13 residues. CDR3 sequence (DNA): TGTGCCACCCTCCCCGGGAATTCCTACGAGCAGTACTTC. Its translation: CATLPGNSYEQYF. Filled out from reference TRBV7-2 and TRBJ2-7, the complete variable domain reads GAGVSQSPSNKVTEKGKDVELRCDPISGHTALYWYRQSLGQGLEFLIYFQGNSAPDKSGLPSDRFSAERTGGSVSTLTIQRTQQEDSAVYLCATLPGNSYEQYFGPGTRLTVT.

To note about this clone: The identical CDR3 is also encoded by other nucleotide sequences in the sample. The genes are TRBV29-1 and TRBJ2-5; D could derive from TRBD1 or TRBD2 (5 bases each). V lost 4 bases to trimming and J lost 5 bases, with 11 bases between them. The V gene's germline CDR1 is SQVTM and CDR2 ANQGSEA. The CDR3 sequence is 12 residues long. This chain's CDR3 is CSVVGPGETQYF. The CDR3 DNA is TGCAGCGTTGTGGGACCCGGGGAGACCCAGTACTTC.

CDR3 in DNA: TGTGCCAGCAGCGCCAGCCCAGCGGGGGGATACAATGAGCAGTTCTTC. Amino acids: CASSASPAGGYNEQFF. The chain couples TRBV7-8 to TRBJ2-1, with TRBD2 identical over 9 bases. Losses at the gene ends were 5 bases for V and 4 bases for J; bases not matched to a gene: 9. Germline V gene lookup returns CDR1 SGHVS and CDR2 FQNEAQ. The CDR3 consists of 16 residues.

This rearrangement joins TRBV14 to TRBJ2-2; 11 positions agree with TRBD2. The germline CDR1 and CDR2 sequences are SGHDN and FVKESK. The CDR3 totals 22 residues. The V and J ends lost 3 bases and 1 base, in that order; junction bases with no gene match: 19. CDR3 nucleotides: TGTGCCAGCAGCCAGTTTCGTTGGGGGACTAGCGGTACCCTTGTGAACACCGGGGAGCTGTTTTTT. Translating gives CASSQFRWGTSGTLVNTGELFF.

The chain carries TRBV5-6 and TRBJ1-1, with D perhaps matching TRBD1 (6 bases). The V and J ends lost 3 bases and 7 bases respectively, with 13 bases between them. The CDR3 length is 13 residues. Per germline, CDR1 SGHDT and CDR2 YYEEEE. Here the CDR3 DNA reads TGTGCCAGCAGCTGGAGGGGGACAAATGAAGCTTTCTTT. It specifies CASSWRGTNEAFF.

The J gene is TRBJ2-7, the V gene TRBV6-5, with no clear D. Germline V lookup: CDR1 MNHEY, CDR2 SVGAGI. The CDR3 is 14 residues long. Trimming shortened V by 2 bases and J by 2 bases, and 10 bases separated the two germline ends. The CDR3 DNA reads as TGTGCCAGCAGTTACGGTTACAAAACCTACGAGCAGTACTTC. Its translation is CASSYGYKTYEQYF.

The V call is TRBV18, the J call TRBJ2-1; D may be TRBD1 or TRBD2 (5 bases each). Trimming shortened V by 5 bases and J by 2 bases, and 16 bases separated the two germline ends. The CDR3 spans 16 residues. CDR1 is KGHSH, CDR2 LQKENI, per germline. CDR3 loop: CASSLTRDRAYNEQFF. The CDR3 nucleotides read TGTGCCAGCTCATTAACCCGGGACCGAGCCTACAATGAGCAGTTCTTC. Full variable domain (missing parts from reference TRBV18 and TRBJ2-1): NAGVMQNPRHLVRRRGQEARLRCSPMKGHSHVYWYRQLPEEGLKFMVYLQKENIIDESGMPKERFSAEFPKEGPSILRIQQVVRGDSAAYFCASSLTRDRAYNEQFFGPGTRLTVL.

This chain joins TRBV9 and TRBJ2-6, with D unclear. Germline V lookup: CDR1 SGDLS, CDR2 YYNGEE. Trimming left V 3 bases short and J 0 bases short, with 4 bases between. CDR3 length equals 14 residues. This chain's CDR3 is CASSANSGANVLTF. In DNA form, the CDR3 reads TGTGCCAGCAGCGCTAACTCTGGGGCCAACGTCCTGACTTTC.

The chain couples TRBV27 to TRBJ2-1, with 11 bases lining up with TRBD2. There are 16 residues in the CDR3. CDR1 is MNHEY, CDR2 SMNVEV, per germline (reference sequence). Trimming at V came to 1 base and at J to 13 bases, leaving 12 bases not matched to a gene. The CDR3 loop reads CASSLYLAGGPLSQFF. The CDR3 bases are TGTGCCAGCAGTTTATACCTAGCGGGGGGTCCCCTCTCCCAGTTCTTC.

This clone has a handful of counts. The J gene is TRBJ1-2, the V gene TRBV19; D remains unclear. CDR3 length: 14 residues. CDR1 LNHDA and CDR2 SQIVND come from the germline V gene (reference sequence). Trimming left V 6 bases short and J 3 bases short, with 14 bases between. The CDR3 reads CASRLIQRDYGYTF. As DNA, the CDR3 is TGTGCCAGTAGACTTATACAGCGAGACTATGGCTACACCTTC.

V gene TRBV19 combines with J gene TRBJ1-5; 12 bases agree with TRBD1. Germline V gene data show CDR1 as LNHDA and CDR2 as SQIVND (reference sequence). V lost 5 bases to trimming and J lost 6 bases; unmatched junction nucleotides: 11. This CDR3 is 17 amino acids long. Here the CDR3 DNA reads TGTGCCAGTAGTCCCAGGGTGGGACAGGGGGCATTTCAGCCCCAGCATTTT. It is translated as CASSPRVGQGAFQPQHF. The entire variable domain, with the rest obtained from reference TRBV19 and TRBJ1-5, is as follows: DGGITQSPKYLFRKEGQNVTLSCEQNLNHDAMYWYRQDPGQGLRLIYYSQIVNDFQKGDIAEGYSVSREKKESFPLTVTSAQKNPTAFYLCASSPRVGQGAFQPQHFGDGTRLSIL.

This clone was detected only once. V gene TRBV7-3 combines with J gene TRBJ1-3; no clear D gene. V was cut by 5 bases and J by 0 bases, with 8 bases left in between. The V gene's germline CDR1 is SGHTA and CDR2 FQGTGA. The CDR3 has 14 residues. CDR3 amino acids: CASSVDHSGNTIYF. The DNA for the CDR3 is TGTGCCAGCAGCGTCGACCACTCTGGAAACACCATATATTTT.

The V call is TRBV19, the J call TRBJ2-3; 12 bases are shared with TRBD2. The CDR3 runs 14 residues. The germline V gene has CDR1 LNHDA and CDR2 SQIVND (reference sequence). V lost 9 bases and J lost 6; bases outside the gene matches: 7. In nucleotides, the CDR3 is TGTGCCAGCAGACTAGCGGGAGCTCTGGATACGCAGTATTTT. Translation gives CASRLAGALDTQYF. The full variable domain, completed using reference TRBV19 and TRBJ2-3, is DGGITQSPKYLFRKEGQNVTLSCEQNLNHDAMYWYRQDPGQGLRLIYYSQIVNDFQKGDIAEGYSVSREKKESFPLTVTSAQKNPTAFYLCASRLAGALDTQYFGPGTRLTVL.